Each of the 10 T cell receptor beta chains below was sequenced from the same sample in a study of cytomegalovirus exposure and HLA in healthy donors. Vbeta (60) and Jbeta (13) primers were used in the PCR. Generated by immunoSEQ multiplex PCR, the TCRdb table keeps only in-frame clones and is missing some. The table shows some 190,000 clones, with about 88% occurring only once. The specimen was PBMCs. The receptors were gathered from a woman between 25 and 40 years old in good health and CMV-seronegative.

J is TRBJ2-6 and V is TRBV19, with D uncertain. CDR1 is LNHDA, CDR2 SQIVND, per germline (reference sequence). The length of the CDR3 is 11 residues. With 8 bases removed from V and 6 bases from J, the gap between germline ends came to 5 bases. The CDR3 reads CASRVANVLTF. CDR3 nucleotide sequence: TGTGCCAGTCGGGTGGCCAACGTCCTGACTTTC.

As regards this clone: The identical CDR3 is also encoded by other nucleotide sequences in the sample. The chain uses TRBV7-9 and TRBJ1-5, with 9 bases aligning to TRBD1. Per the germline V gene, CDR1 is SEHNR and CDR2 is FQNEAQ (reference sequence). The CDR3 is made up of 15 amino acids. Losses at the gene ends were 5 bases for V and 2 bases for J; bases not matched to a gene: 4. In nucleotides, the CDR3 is TGTGCCAGCAGCCCGGACAGGGGCGGCAATCAGCCCCAGCATTTT. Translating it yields CASSPDRGGNQPQHF.

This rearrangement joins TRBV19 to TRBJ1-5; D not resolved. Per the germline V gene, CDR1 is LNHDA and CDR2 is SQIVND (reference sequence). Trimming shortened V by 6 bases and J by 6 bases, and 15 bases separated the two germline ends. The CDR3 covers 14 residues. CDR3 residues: CASRTTGGPQPQHF. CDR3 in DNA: TGTGCCAGTAGGACAACGGGAGGCCCTCAGCCCCAGCATTTT.

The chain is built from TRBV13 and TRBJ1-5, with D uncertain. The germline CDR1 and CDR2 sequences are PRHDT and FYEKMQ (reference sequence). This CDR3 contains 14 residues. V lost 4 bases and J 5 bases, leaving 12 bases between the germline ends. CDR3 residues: CASSSREMDQPQHF. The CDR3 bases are TGTGCCAGCAGCTCCCGGGAGATGGATCAGCCCCAGCATTTT. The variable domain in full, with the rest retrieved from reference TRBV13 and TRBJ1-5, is AAGVIQSPRHLIKEKRETATLKCYPIPRHDTVYWYQQGPGQDPQFLISFYEKMQSDKGSIPDRFSAQQFSDYHSELNMSSLELGDSALYFCASSSREMDQPQHFGDGTRLSIL.

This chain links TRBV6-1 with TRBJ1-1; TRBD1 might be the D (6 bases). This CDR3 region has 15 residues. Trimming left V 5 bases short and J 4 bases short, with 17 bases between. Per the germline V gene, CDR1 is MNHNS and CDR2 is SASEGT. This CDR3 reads CASSLWTSRGTEAFF. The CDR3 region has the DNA TGTGCCAGCAGTCTCTGGACTTCCAGGGGCACTGAAGCTTTCTTT.

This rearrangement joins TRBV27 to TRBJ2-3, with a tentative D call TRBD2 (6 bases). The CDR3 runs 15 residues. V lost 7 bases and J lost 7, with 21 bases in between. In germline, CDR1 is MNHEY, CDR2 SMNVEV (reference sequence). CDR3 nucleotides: TGTGCCAGCAACCCTGGGCGGGGTGGTCGGAATACGCAGTATTTT. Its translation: CASNPGRGGRNTQYF.

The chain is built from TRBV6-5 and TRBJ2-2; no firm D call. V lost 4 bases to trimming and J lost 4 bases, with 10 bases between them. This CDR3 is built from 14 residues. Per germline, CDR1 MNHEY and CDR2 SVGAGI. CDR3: CASSFVSGTGELFF. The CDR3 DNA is TGTGCCAGCAGTTTCGTCAGTGGCACCGGGGAGCTGTTTTTT.

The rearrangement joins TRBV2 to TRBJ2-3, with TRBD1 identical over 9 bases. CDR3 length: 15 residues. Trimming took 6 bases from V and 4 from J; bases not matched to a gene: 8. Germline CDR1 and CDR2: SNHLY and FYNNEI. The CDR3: CASSLGQGYPDTQYF. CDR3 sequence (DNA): TGTGCCAGCAGCCTCGGACAGGGGTACCCAGATACGCAGTATTTT.

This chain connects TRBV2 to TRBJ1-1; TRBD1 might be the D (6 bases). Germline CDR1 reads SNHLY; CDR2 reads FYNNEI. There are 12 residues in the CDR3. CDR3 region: CVPLTGRTEAFF. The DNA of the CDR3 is TGTGTTCCACTGACAGGCCGGACTGAAGCTTTCTTT.

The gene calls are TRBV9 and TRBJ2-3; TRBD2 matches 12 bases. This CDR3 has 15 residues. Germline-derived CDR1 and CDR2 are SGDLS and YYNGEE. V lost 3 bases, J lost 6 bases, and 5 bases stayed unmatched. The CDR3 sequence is CASSAGLAGMDTQYF. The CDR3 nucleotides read TGTGCCAGCAGCGCCGGACTAGCGGGGATGGATACGCAGTATTTT. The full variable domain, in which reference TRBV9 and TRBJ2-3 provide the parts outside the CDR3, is DSGVTQTPKHLITATGQRVTLRCSPRSGDLSVYWYQQSLDQGLQFLIQYYNGEERAKGNILERFSAQQFPDLHSELNLSSLELGDSALYFCASSAGLAGMDTQYFGPGTRLTVL.